The source of this T cell receptor beta chain is a study of T cells in women clearing cervical HPV infection. Study summary: Blood came at first lesion visit for cases, post-clearance for controls. With HLA typing for only a few women, HLA confounding remains possible.

This table comes from immunoSEQ multiplex PCR, and its TCRdb copy is limited to in-frame clones, with some not included. The ten most abundant clones cover less than 4% of a sample with some 37,000 clones. Prevalent HPV16 infections were excluded; only incident single HPV16 infections included. This receptor was taken from a woman aged 18-70 years with a cervical HPV16 infection that either progressed to CIN3+ or cleared (not recorded which). Sequencing used blood buffy coat.

The chain's CDR3 is CASSFTKVDYTF. The covered CDR3 bases are TGTGCCAGCAGCTTCACTAAAGTCGAC. The chain uses TRBV7-9 and TRBJ1-2; D not certain. Read data end 3 residues before the CDR3 end; the end is taken from the germline J gene. Germline V CDR1 and CDR2: SEHNR, FQNEAQ (reference sequence). The CDR3 runs 12 residues.